These 10 T cell receptor beta chains came from one sample sequenced in a study of blood T cell repertoires in COVID-19. The repertoire was sequenced with immunoSEQ multiplex PCR; TCRdb's copy has only in-frame clones and lacks some. The data contain about 180,000 clones, about 89% of them singletons. What was sequenced was peripheral blood. The receptor set was obtained from a man aged 18 to 35 who had recovered from COVID-19.

This clone appeared once. The chain recombines TRBV6-5 with TRBJ2-1; 7 positions agree with TRBD2. In germline, CDR1 is MNHEY, CDR2 SVGAGI. The CDR3 totals 13 residues. Losses at the gene ends were 8 bases for V and 8 bases for J; bases not matched to a gene: 9. The CDR3 here is CASHQGGAYEQFF. The CDR3 nucleotides read TGTGCCAGCCACCAGGGAGGGGCCTATGAGCAGTTCTTC.

The rearrangement links TRBV3-1 (or the pseudogene TRBV3-2) to TRBJ1-4; 8 positions match TRBD1. Germline CDR1 reads LGHDT; CDR2 reads YNNKEL (reference sequence). The CDR3 has 17 amino acids. The junction had 15 bases not matched to a gene; V was cut back by 4 bases and J by 8 bases. The CDR3 region is CASSRYDPGQAYEKLFF. The CDR3 DNA reads TGTGCCAGCAGCCGTTACGATCCGGGACAGGCCTACGAAAAACTGTTTTTT.

This clone was counted once. The chain has TRBV27 and TRBJ2-1; 13 nucleotides line up with TRBD2. V lost 5 bases to trimming and J lost 6 bases; unmatched junction nucleotides: 4. Per the germline V gene, CDR1 is MNHEY and CDR2 is SMNVEV (reference sequence). This CDR3 spans 15 amino acids. In nucleotides, the CDR3 is TGTGCCAGCAGTCCGTGGACTAGCGGGAGCAATGAGCAGTTCTTC. It encodes CASSPWTSGSNEQFF.

The chain carries TRBV6-2 or TRBV6-3 and TRBJ2-2, with TRBD1 identical over 9 bases. J lost 6 bases, V lost 2 bases, and 7 bases had no gene match. CDR3 length: 16 residues. Germline CDR1 MNHEY, CDR2 SVGEGT. The CDR3 DNA sequence: TGTGCCAGCAGTTACACACGCACAGGGGGCGCCGGGGAGCTGTTTTTT. This encodes CASSYTRTGGAGELFF.

This clone was picked up a small number of times. V and J are TRBV7-2 and TRBJ2-1; possibly TRBD2 for D (6 bases). This CDR3 has 14 residues. Deletions cut 1 base from V and 6 bases from J, with 10 bases between. Germline CDR1 and CDR2: SGHTA and FQGNSA. The CDR3 here is CASSLVGSGNEQFF. In DNA, the CDR3 is TGTGCCAGCAGCTTAGTTGGTAGCGGCAATGAGCAGTTCTTC.

V usage is TRBV27 and J usage is TRBJ2-7; no clear D. Germline CDR1 reads MNHEY; CDR2 reads SMNVEV (reference sequence). CDR3 length: 13 residues. V was clipped by 6 bases and J by 7 bases, with 16 bases between them. The CDR3, as DNA: TGTGCCAGCAGCCACCACGGTGAGCTTGAGCAGTACTTC. Residues: CASSHHGELEQYF.

V gene TRBV5-4 combines with J gene TRBJ2-7, with 9 bases aligning to TRBD2. V lost 3 bases to trimming and J lost 6 bases; unmatched junction nucleotides: 10. Germline-derived CDR1 and CDR2 are SGHNT and YYREEE (reference sequence). This CDR3 spans 15 amino acids. In nucleotides, the CDR3 is TGTGCCAGCAGCTGGGGGGGACTAGCTATGGGCGAGCAGTACTTC. Protein sequence: CASSWGGLAMGEQYF.

CDR3 amino acids: CASSSQGGGEQYF. Here the CDR3 DNA reads TGTGCCAGCAGCTCCCAGGGAGGGGGCGAGCAGTACTTC. The gene calls are TRBV11-3 and TRBJ2-7; TRBD2 is a possible D gene (7 bases). Trimming stripped 4 bases from V and 6 bases from J, with 13 bases between. CDR1 and CDR2 (germline): SGHNT, YENEEA. This CDR3 has 13 amino acids.

The V and J genes are TRBV19 and TRBJ1-5, with D unresolved. CDR1 LNHDA and CDR2 SQIVND come from the germline V gene (reference sequence). CDR3 length: 14 amino acids. Between the trimmed V and J ends, which lost 5 bases and 7 bases, there was a span of 15 bases. CDR3 region: CASSFGEGRQPQHF. The CDR3 bases are TGTGCCAGTAGTTTCGGGGAAGGAAGGCAGCCCCAGCATTTT.

The V call is TRBV6-6, the J call TRBJ2-1, with 10 bases fitting TRBD1. The CDR3 is made up of 19 amino acids. V lost 5 bases, J lost 2 bases, and 15 bases stayed unmatched. In germline, CDR1 is MNHNY, CDR2 SVGAGI (reference sequence). The CDR3 protein is CASSPGQGRDYPTYNEQFF. The CDR3, as DNA: TGTGCCAGCAGTCCGGGACAGGGGAGGGACTATCCGACCTACAATGAGCAGTTCTTC.